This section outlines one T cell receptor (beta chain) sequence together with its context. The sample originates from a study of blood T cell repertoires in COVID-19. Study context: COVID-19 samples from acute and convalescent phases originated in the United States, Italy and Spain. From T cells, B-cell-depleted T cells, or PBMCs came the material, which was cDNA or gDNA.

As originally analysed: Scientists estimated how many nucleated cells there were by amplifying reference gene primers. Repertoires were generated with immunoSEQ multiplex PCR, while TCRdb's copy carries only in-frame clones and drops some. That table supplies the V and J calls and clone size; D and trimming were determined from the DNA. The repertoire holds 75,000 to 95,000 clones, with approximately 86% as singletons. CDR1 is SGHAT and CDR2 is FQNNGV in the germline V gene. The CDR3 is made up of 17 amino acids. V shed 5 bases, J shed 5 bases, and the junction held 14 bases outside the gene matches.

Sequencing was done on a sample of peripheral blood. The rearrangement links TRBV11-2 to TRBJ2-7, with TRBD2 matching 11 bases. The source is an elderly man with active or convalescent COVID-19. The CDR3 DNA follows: TGTGCCAGCAGCAGAATAGCGGGAGGGCCGAAAGGCCACGAGCAGTACGTC. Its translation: CASSRIAGGPKGHEQYV.